The 17 T cell receptor beta chains reported below all come from one sample, sequenced in a study of CD8+CD57+ T cells in acquired aplastic anemia. CDR3 and TCR beta VDJ profiling relied on a genomic DNA template. TCRdb reprocessed the reads with MiXCR, giving one entry per CDR3 protein. The profile shows hundreds of thousands of distinct CDR3 sequences, around 33% of them singletons. Patients sequenced had flow cytometry evidence of CD8+CD57+ cell expansion. The sample consisted of sorted CD4+, CD8+, or CD8+CD57+ T cells (not recorded which) from PBMCs. The receptors here all came from a human donor with aplastic anemia.

The chain has TRBV12-3 or TRBV12-4 and TRBJ2-7; D may be TRBD2 (7 bases). The V and J ends lost 5 bases and 3 bases respectively, with 17 bases between them. CDR3 length equals 15 residues. DNA for the CDR3: TGTGCCAGCAGTCCGTCGCGGGGGCTACGCTACGAGCAGTACTTC. The encoded protein is CASSPSRGLRYEQYF.

This chain uses TRBV5-6 with TRBJ2-2; D ambiguous. V was clipped by 0 bases and J by 4 bases, with 13 bases between them. In germline, CDR1 is SGHDT, CDR2 YYEEEE. The CDR3 sequence is 16 residues long. CDR3 bases: TGTGCCAGCAGCTTGGTCCCAGGCTCGGGCACCGGGGAGCTGTTTTTT. Translation: CASSLVPGSGTGELFF.

Only a few counts were recorded for this clonotype. J is TRBJ2-5 and V is TRBV28; D not resolved. The CDR3 totals 15 residues. The germline V gene has CDR1 MDHEN and CDR2 SYDVKM. With 3 bases removed from V and 0 bases from J, the gap between germline ends came to 11 bases. The CDR3, as DNA: TGTGCCAGCAGTTTCCAGAGCTGGTACCAAGAGACCCAGTACTTC. As protein: CASSFQSWYQETQYF.

The genes are TRBV5-4 and TRBJ2-2; D remains unclear. The V gene lost 0 bases and the J gene lost 2 bases, with 8 bases spanning the gap. CDR1 is SGHNT and CDR2 is YYREEE in the germline V gene (reference sequence). The CDR3 has 15 amino acids. CDR3 nucleotides: TGTGCCAGCAGCTTGGGGCGGAGCAACACCGGGGAGCTGTTTTTT. Translating gives CASSLGRSNTGELFF.

The rearrangement links TRBV12-5 to TRBJ1-4; 7 bases align to TRBD1. Germline V gene sequence: CDR1 LGHNT, CDR2 FRNRAP. Trimming at V came to 7 bases and at J to 5 bases, leaving 13 bases not matched to a gene. The CDR3 contains 16 residues. As DNA, the CDR3 is TGTGCTAGTGTCGCGGGGACAGTAAGAGGAAATGAAAAACTGTTTTTT. Residues: CASVAGTVRGNEKLFF.

The V and J genes are TRBV5-1 and TRBJ2-3, with 8 nucleotides matching TRBD2. The CDR3 contains 15 residues. Germline trimming cut 7 bases from V and 4 bases from J; bases unmatched to any gene: 11. Looked up from germline, CDR1 is SGHRS and CDR2 is YFSETQ. DNA for the CDR3: TGCGCCAGCGGGCCGGGGGGGCTTGGTGCAGATACGCAGTATTTT. The encoded protein is CASGPGGLGADTQYF.

The chain is built from TRBV3-1 and TRBJ1-1; TRBD1 agrees at 8 bases. The CDR3 extends over 16 amino acids. Looked up from germline, CDR1 is LGHDT and CDR2 is YNNKEL (reference sequence). With V trimmed by 3 bases and J by 0 bases, 6 bases remained unmatched. Written as DNA, the CDR3 is TGTGCCAGCAGCCACCCGACAGGGGTAGTGAACACTGAAGCTTTCTTT. Amino acid sequence: CASSHPTGVVNTEAFF.

The table lists this clonotype with many counts. The rearrangement uses TRBV29-1 and TRBJ1-4; weak D call: TRBD1 (6 bases). CDR1 SQVTM and CDR2 ANQGSEA come from the germline V gene. Trimming shortened V by 4 bases and J by 8 bases, and 14 bases separated the two germline ends. This CDR3 region has 13 residues. The CDR3 is CSVAGRGGEKLFF. The CDR3 bases are TGCAGCGTTGCAGGCAGGGGTGGGGAAAAACTGTTTTTT.

About this clonotype: Possible read error: a much larger clone is one base away. The J gene is TRBJ2-3, the V gene TRBV20-1; possibly TRBD2 for D (7 bases). The CDR3 totals 14 residues. Per the germline V gene, CDR1 is DFQATT and CDR2 is SNEGSKA (reference sequence). This CDR3 reads CSPRGGVVTDTQYF. In DNA, the CDR3 is TGCAGTCCTAGGGGGGGGGTAGTAACAGATACGCAGTATTTT.

This chain connects TRBV4-3 to TRBJ2-1, with 8 positions matching TRBD2. Losses at the gene ends were 0 bases for V and 6 bases for J; bases not matched to a gene: 16. The germline V gene encodes CDR1 LGHNA and CDR2 YSLEER. CDR3 length: 19 amino acids. In DNA, the CDR3 is TGCGCCAGCAGCCAAGATACCCGTGTGGGACTAGGGACCCGCAATGAGCAGTTCTTC. Translated, it gives CASSQDTRVGLGTRNEQFF.

This clonotype was counted only a few times. An end of the junction differs from the germline gene, which may be a read error. CDR3 sequence (DNA): TGTGCCAGCAGTGAAGATCCATTGGGAGGCTATGGCTACACCTTC. Translation gives CASSEDPLGGYGYTF. The rearrangement uses TRBV10-3 and TRBJ1-2; D is uncertain. CDR3 length: 15 amino acids. Germline CDR1 reads ENHRY; CDR2 reads SYGVKD.

This clonotype was observed once. The chain is built from TRBV19 and TRBJ1-2; the D gene is possibly TRBD1 (5 bases). Germline assignment: CDR1 LNHDA and CDR2 SQIVND (reference sequence). V was shortened by 7 bases and J by 3 bases, with 12 bases between the two germline ends. This CDR3 region has 13 residues. This CDR3 reads CASKMGQYYGYTF. The CDR3 bases are TGTGCCAGTAAAATGGGGCAGTACTATGGCTACACCTTC.

As to this clonotype: Given a much more abundant clone one base away, this may be a read error. The conserved phenylalanine or tryptophan normally closing the CDR3 is absent here, so this likely arose from a read error. The genes are TRBV7-3 and TRBJ2-1; D gene ambiguous. The CDR3 consists of 15 residues. The V gene's germline CDR1 is SGHTA and CDR2 FQGTGA. Trimming cost V 0 bases and J 3 bases, with 9 bases left between them. CDR3 loop: CASSLTQLHYNEQFL. CDR3 DNA: TGTGCCAGCAGCTTAACTCAGCTACACTACAATGAGCAGTTCCTC.

Many counts were recorded for this clonotype. The genes are TRBV20-1 and TRBJ2-7; 8 positions match TRBD1. The CDR3 sequence is 15 residues long. From germline, CDR1 is DFQATT and CDR2 SNEGSKA (reference sequence). Unmatched junction bases numbered 7, after V lost 0 bases and J lost 3 bases. This chain's CDR3 is CSARDGNRGSYEQYF. The CDR3 DNA reads TGCAGTGCTAGAGATGGAAACAGGGGGAGCTACGAGCAGTACTTC.

This clonotype was observed a handful of times. V gene TRBV6-4 combines with J gene TRBJ2-7; TRBD1 matches 7 bases. J gave up 6 bases and V 6 bases, and 5 bases lay outside the gene matches. Germline CDR1 is MRHNA and CDR2 is SNTAGT. CDR3 length: 12 amino acids. In DNA, the CDR3 is TGTGCCAGCAGAATGACAGGGTTCGAGCAGTACTTC. As protein: CASRMTGFEQYF.

The rearrangement links TRBV3-1 to TRBJ2-2; no clear D. The CDR3 has 15 residues. CDR1 is LGHDT and CDR2 is YNNKEL in the germline V gene (reference sequence). V was cut by 2 bases and J by 6 bases, with 13 bases left in between. The chain's CDR3 is CASSQWPASPGELFF. The CDR3 bases are TGTGCCAGCAGCCAATGGCCAGCGAGCCCCGGGGAGCTGTTTTTT.

The table lists this clonotype with a few counts. J is TRBJ1-5 and V is TRBV6-5; the D gene is possibly TRBD1 (5 bases). Trimming took off 5 bases at V and 7 bases at J, with 21 bases between the two ends. This CDR3 comprises 16 residues. The germline gives CDR1 MNHEY, CDR2 SVGAGI. This CDR3 is CASSHRQSSGLQPQHF. In DNA form, the CDR3 reads TGTGCCAGCAGTCACCGACAGTCTAGCGGGTTACAGCCCCAGCATTTT.